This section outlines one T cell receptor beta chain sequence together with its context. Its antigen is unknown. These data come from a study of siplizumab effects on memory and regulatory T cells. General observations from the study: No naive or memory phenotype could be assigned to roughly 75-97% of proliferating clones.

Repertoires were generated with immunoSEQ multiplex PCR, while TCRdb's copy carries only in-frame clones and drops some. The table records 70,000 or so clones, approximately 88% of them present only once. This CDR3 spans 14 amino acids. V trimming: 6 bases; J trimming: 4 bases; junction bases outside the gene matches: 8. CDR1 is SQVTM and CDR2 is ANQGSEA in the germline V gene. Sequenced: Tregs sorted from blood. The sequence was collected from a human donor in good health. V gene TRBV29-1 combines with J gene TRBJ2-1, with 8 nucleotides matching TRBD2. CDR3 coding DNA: TGCAGCGTCCCCCGAGTAGCGGGGTACAATGAGCAGTTCTTC. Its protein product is CSVPRVAGYNEQFF.